These T cell receptor beta chains were read from a single sample in a study of shared clonotypes between healthy human individuals. Generated by immunoSEQ multiplex PCR, the TCRdb table keeps only in-frame clones and is missing some. Counted here are 550,000 to 650,000 clones, around 96% occurring once; the ten biggest clones make up roughly 0.1%. Material for sequencing was naive CD8+ T cells sorted from blood. These receptors were collected from a woman in her thirties in good health. Each CDR3 is given with its conserved first and last residue. D genes are given only for firm matches. Size is stated for part of the rows, as once, few or many counts, or as a class when the clone is expanded.

D: NA
J: TRBJ2-7
V: TRBV6-1
size: NA
DNA: TGTGCCAGCAGTGAATCCCAGATCTACGAGCAGTACTTC
CDR3: CASSESQIYEQYF

D: NA
J: TRBJ2-7
V: TRBV28
size: NA
DNA: TGTGCCAGCAGCTTAGCAGGGGTTGTGTACGAGCAGTACTTC
CDR3: CASSLAGVVYEQYF

D: NA
J: TRBJ2-7
V: TRBV7-8
size: NA
DNA: TGTGCCAGCAGCCAACAACAGTCTATCTTCTCCTACGAGCAGTACTTC
CDR3: CASSQQQSIFSYEQYF

D: TRBD2
J: TRBJ2-3
V: TRBV9
size: NA
DNA: TGTGCCAGCAGCGGTAGAGGAGGGACTAGCGGTCGTATCGATACGCAGTATTTT
CDR3: CASSGRGGTSGRIDTQYF

D: NA
J: TRBJ2-5
V: TRBV19
size: NA
DNA: TGTGCCAGCAATAGGGCTGGGGGCTGGGAGACCCAGTACTTC
CDR3: CASNRAGGWETQYF

D: TRBD2
J: TRBJ2-1
V: TRBV28
size: NA
DNA: TGTGCCAGCAGTTTAGGTTTTGGCGGGAGCTCCTACAATGAGCAGTTCTTC
CDR3: CASSLGFGGSSYNEQFF

D: NA
J: TRBJ2-1
V: TRBV11-2
size: NA
DNA: TGTGCCAGCAGCTTAGTTCCAGACCGTGGCTACAATGAGCAGTTCTTC
CDR3: CASSLVPDRGYNEQFF

D: TRBD1
J: TRBJ1-1
V: TRBV7-6
size: NA
DNA: TGTGCCAGCAGTAGTTTCACAGGGGACGCTGAAGCTTTCTTT
CDR3: CASSSFTGDAEAFF

D: NA
J: TRBJ1-1
V: TRBV27
size: NA
DNA: TGTGCCAGCAGTTCGGGCCTGGGAACTGAAGCTTTCTTT
CDR3: CASSSGLGTEAFF

D: NA
J: TRBJ1-4
V: TRBV28
size: NA
DNA: TGTGCCAGCAGTTTGGGCCCGGGCGGGAGTGAAAAACTGTTTTTT
CDR3: CASSLGPGGSEKLFF

D: TRBD2
J: TRBJ2-3
V: TRBV28
size: NA
DNA: TGTGCCAGCAGTCCTCTAGCGGGAGGGCTCACAGATACGCAGTATTTT
CDR3: CASSPLAGGLTDTQYF

D: TRBD1
J: TRBJ2-5
V: TRBV7-9
size: NA
DNA: TGTGCCAGCAGCGGACGGACAGGGTTGGAGACCCAGTACTTC
CDR3: CASSGRTGLETQYF

D: TRBD2
J: TRBJ2-2
V: TRBV29-1
size: NA
DNA: TGCAGCGTTGATGGGCTGGGAGGGACGAACACCGGGGAGCTGTTTTTT
CDR3: CSVDGLGGTNTGELFF

D: TRBD2
J: TRBJ2-1
V: TRBV27
size: NA
DNA: TGTGCCAGCAGTAAACTTCCCGGGACTAGCATCCATGAGCAGTTCTTC
CDR3: CASSKLPGTSIHEQFF

D: NA
J: TRBJ1-5
V: TRBV30
size: NA
DNA: TGTGCCTGGAGTGTTTGCCATCAGCCCCAGCATTTT
CDR3: CAWSVCHQPQHF

D: NA
J: TRBJ2-5
V: TRBV2
size: NA
DNA: TGTGCCAGCAGTTCCCCCCCCCAGGTGGGATGGGAGACCCAGTACTTC
CDR3: CASSSPPQVGWETQYF

D: NA
J: TRBJ2-5
V: TRBV7-9
size: NA
DNA: TGTGCCAGCAGCTTTCCCGGTGACGGACAAGACCAAGAGACCCAGTACTTC
CDR3: CASSFPGDGQDQETQYF

D: NA
J: TRBJ2-7
V: TRBV6-6
size: once
DNA: TGTGCCAGCAGTACCGGACTATCCCAGTGGGAGCAGTACTTC
CDR3: CASSTGLSQWEQYF

D: NA
J: TRBJ2-5
V: TRBV30
size: few
DNA: TGTGCCTGGAGTGTAGTCGGAGGAGAGACCCAGTACTTC
CDR3: CAWSVVGGETQYF

D: TRBD2
J: TRBJ2-7
V: TRBV7-9
size: NA
DNA: TGTGCCAGCAGCTTAGCTCGTCTAGCGGGTGGCTCCTACGAGCAGTACTTC
CDR3: CASSLARLAGGSYEQYF

D: NA
J: TRBJ1-1
V: TRBV28
size: once
DNA: TGTGCCAGCATTGGTGCAGGATTACCCGAAGCTTTCTTT
CDR3: CASIGAGLPEAFF

D: NA
J: TRBJ2-3
V: TRBV7-8
size: once
DNA: TGTGCCAGCAGCTTAGGTCCTCCGGGACGGATTTCAGATACGCAGTATTTT
CDR3: CASSLGPPGRISDTQYF

D: NA
J: TRBJ2-7
V: TRBV6-1
size: NA
DNA: TGTGCCAGCAGTGAAGCGCCGTGGAAGCAGTACTTC
CDR3: CASSEAPWKQYF

D: NA
J: TRBJ2-5
V: TRBV5-6
size: NA
DNA: TGTGCCAGCAGCCACAGGGTCATGGAGACCCAGTACTTC
CDR3: CASSHRVMETQYF

D: TRBD2
J: TRBJ2-7
V: TRBV7-8
size: NA
DNA: TGTGCCAGCAGCCCTCGCCGAGGACTAGCGAGCTACGAGCAGTACTTC
CDR3: CASSPRRGLASYEQYF

D: NA
J: TRBJ2-1
V: TRBV10-3
size: NA
DNA: TGTGCCATCAGTGAAACAGGGCTCGTAAATGAGCAGTTCTTC
CDR3: CAISETGLVNEQFF

D: NA
J: TRBJ2-6
V: TRBV14
size: NA
DNA: TGTGCCAGCAGCCAAGACCTACGCTCTGGGGCCAACGTCCTGACTTTC
CDR3: CASSQDLRSGANVLTF

D: TRBD2
J: TRBJ2-2
V: TRBV5-3
size: NA
DNA: TGTGCCAGAAGCTTGGAAGGACTAGCGGGGTCGGAGCTGTTTTTT
CDR3: CARSLEGLAGSELFF

D: NA
J: TRBJ2-1
V: TRBV11-2
size: once
DNA: TGTGCCAGCAGCCCAGGTCGGGGAACCTATTCCTACAATGAGCAGTTCTTC
CDR3: CASSPGRGTYSYNEQFF

D: NA
J: TRBJ1-5
V: TRBV28
size: once
DNA: TGTGCCAGCAGTTCCAGGCTATATAGCAATCAGCCCCAGCATTTT
CDR3: CASSSRLYSNQPQHF

D: NA
J: TRBJ1-2
V: TRBV14
size: NA
DNA: TGTGCCAGCAGCCTTAGATCGACTGATTATGGCTACACCTTC
CDR3: CASSLRSTDYGYTF

D: TRBD1
J: TRBJ2-7
V: TRBV7-8
size: NA
DNA: TGTGCCAGCAGCGCAAAACCGGGACAGGGGAACGAGCAGTACTTC
CDR3: CASSAKPGQGNEQYF

D: TRBD1
J: TRBJ1-1
V: TRBV9
size: NA
DNA: TGTGCCAGCAGCACTTACCGGGACAGCTACACTGAAGCTTTCTTT
CDR3: CASSTYRDSYTEAFF

D: TRBD2
J: TRBJ2-2
V: TRBV18
size: NA
DNA: TGTGCCAGCTCACCAAGCAGCGGGAGGCCCGACACCGGGGAGCTGTTTTTT
CDR3: CASSPSSGRPDTGELFF

D: NA
J: TRBJ2-7
V: TRBV5-6
size: NA
DNA: TGTGCCAGCAGCTTGGGGGCAGGAGATCCCTACGAGCAGTACTTC
CDR3: CASSLGAGDPYEQYF

D: NA
J: TRBJ2-1
V: TRBV9
size: NA
DNA: TGTGCCAGCAGCGCTTCGTCAGGCGGCGATGAGCAGTTCTTC
CDR3: CASSASSGGDEQFF

D: NA
J: TRBJ2-5
V: TRBV11-2
size: NA
DNA: TGTGCCAGCAGCTTATCAAGGGGGGAGACGCCTGAGTTTGAGACCCAGTACTTC
CDR3: CASSLSRGETPEFETQYF